The present T cell receptor beta chain was sequenced within a study of CD8 T cells in Susac syndrome. CDR1 and CDR2 from the germline V gene are LGHNA and YNFKEQ. The length of the CDR3 is 15 residues. Trimming removed 0 bases from V and 3 bases from J, with 9 bases in between. The authors negatively isolated CD8+ and CD4+ T cells and FACS-enriched TEMRA cells. Random hexamers primed reverse transcription of roughly 0.45 to 1 ug RNA. Amplification of TCR beta CDR3 spanned 54 Vbeta and 13 Jbeta via immunoSEQ multiplex PCR. TCRdb re-called the immunoSEQ multiplex PCR reads with MiXCR, one entry per CDR3 protein. The sample records some 180,000 distinct CDR3 sequences, about 95% being singletons.

The sequence derives from a human donor in good health. The chain employs TRBV4-2 and TRBJ2-1, with D maybe TRBD1 (6 bases). The sample taken for sequencing was CD4+ T cells from PBMCs. DNA of the CDR3: TGTGCCAGCAGCCAAGAAGGACAGCACTACAATGAGCAGTTCTTC. Translating it yields CASSQEGQHYNEQFF.